This T cell receptor beta chain was identified in a study of blood T cell repertoires in COVID-19. Study as a whole: The study drew acute and convalescent COVID-19 samples from the United States, Italy and Spain. T cells, B-cell-depleted T cells, or PBMCs supplied cDNA or gDNA.

Per the authors' pipeline: Amplification of reference gene primers was used by the study to estimate nucleated cell counts. Repertoires were generated with immunoSEQ multiplex PCR, while TCRdb's copy carries only in-frame clones and drops some. The V and J calls and clone size were taken over from that table, and D and trimming were inferred from the DNA. Altogether roughly 140,000 clones are present, 85% being singletons, with the ten largest covering 2.5% to 3%. The CDR3 is 14 amino acids. Trimming stripped 5 bases from V and 4 bases from J, with 15 bases between. CDR1 and CDR2 (germline): SNHLY, FYNNEI.

The source material was peripheral blood. The chain uses TRBV2 and TRBJ2-7; the D gene is possibly TRBD2 (5 bases). This receptor was obtained from a man between 45 and 60 years old with acute or convalescent COVID-19. For the CDR3, the DNA is TGTGCCAGCAGTCCCGACCGAGGCGGGTACGAGCAGTACTTC. Protein: CASSPDRGGYEQYF.